The rows below give T cell receptor beta chains drawn from one sample of a study of blood T cell repertoires in COVID-19. Profiling relied on immunoSEQ multiplex PCR, and the TCRdb table lists in-frame clones only, not all of them. The sample contains 180,000 or so clones, approximately 83% of which appear only once. The sequencing sample was made of PBMCs or T cells enriched from blood (not recorded which). These receptors came from a woman aged 60 to 75 who had recovered from COVID-19. CDR3s leave out the opening cysteine and the closing phenylalanine or tryptophan.

V gene: TRBV11-2; J gene: TRBJ2-5; CDR3 length: 15; CDR3 protein: ASSHRPGQGAGETQY
V gene: TRBV29-1; J gene: TRBJ2-2; CDR3 length: 11; CDR3 protein: SVVTIGVGELF
V gene: TRBV10-3; J gene: TRBJ1-6; CDR3 length: 13; CDR3 protein: AISESRTENSPLH
V gene: TRBV10-2; J gene: TRBJ1-3; CDR3 length: 12; CDR3 protein: ASRLQSGGNTIY
V gene: TRBV27; J gene: TRBJ2-1; CDR3 length: 12; CDR3 protein: ASSSMADDYEQF
V gene: TRBV25-1; J gene: TRBJ2-3; CDR3 length: 11; CDR3 protein: ASTGWSTDTQY
V gene: TRBV2; J gene: TRBJ2-1; CDR3 length: 12; CDR3 protein: ASSPGLAGAETF
V gene: TRBV9; J gene: TRBJ2-7; CDR3 length: 11; CDR3 protein: ASSEGTGYEQY
V gene: TRBV5-1; J gene: TRBJ2-1; CDR3 length: 12; CDR3 protein: ASSLGQPGDEQF
V gene: TRBV10-3; J gene: TRBJ2-2; CDR3 length: 13; CDR3 protein: AIRAGQGDTGELF